The 24 T cell receptor beta chains reported below all come from one sample, sequenced in a study of post-analysis software for immune sequencing data. Study-wide results and limits: TRBV5-6, TRBV5-1 and TRBV20-1 belonged to a set of roughly five TRBV segments that were more frequent in patients than controls.

TCR beta cDNA libraries had unique molecular identifiers. TCRdb reprocessed the PCR reads via MiXCR and lists one record per CDR3 protein. The sample holds about 500,000 distinct CDR3 sequences, roughly 45% seen once. Their antigen targets remain unknown. Sequencing was performed on blood. Every receptor here comes from a girl between 5 and 17 years old with multiple sclerosis.

The rearrangement uses TRBV5-1 and TRBJ2-1; no definite D call. The CDR3 runs to 13 residues. Germline CDR1 reads SGHRS; CDR2 reads YFSETQ. The V end lost 3 bases, the J end lost 8 bases, and 12 bases lay between the germline ends. The CDR3 region is CASSSDGVDEQFF. The CDR3 DNA reads as TGCGCCAGCAGCTCCGACGGCGTGGATGAGCAGTTCTTC.

A few counts support this clonotype. This rearrangement joins TRBV6-2 or TRBV6-3 to TRBJ2-6; tentatively, D is TRBD2 (5 bases). The germline V gene has CDR1 MNHEY and CDR2 SVGEGT. There are 20 residues in the CDR3. V was cut by 5 bases and J by 0 bases, with 23 bases left in between. DNA of the CDR3: TGTGCCAGCAGTCCAAGGGTGTTTGGGGTCCGGGACTCTGGGGCCAACGTCCTGACTTTC. Its protein product is CASSPRVFGVRDSGANVLTF.

The CDR3 protein is CASSLAGTSGSYRYEQYF. CDR3 nucleotide sequence: TGTGCCAGCAGCTTAGCGGGGACTAGCGGGTCATACCGCTACGAGCAGTACTTC. The rearrangement links TRBV7-2 to TRBJ2-7; 12 bases map to TRBD2. Germline CDR1 reads SGHTA; CDR2 reads FQGNSA. This CDR3 region has 18 residues. With 0 bases clipped from V and 3 bases from J, the junction kept 9 bases outside the gene matches.

This clonotype was counted only a few times. CDR3 DNA sequence: TGTGCCAGCAGCTTAGACGTCGGGAACTACGAGCAGTACTTC. Amino acid sequence: CASSLDVGNYEQYF. The J gene is TRBJ2-7, the V gene TRBV7-2; weak D call: TRBD2 (5 bases). V shed 1 base and J shed 3 bases, with 10 bases lying between them. Germline V gene lookup returns CDR1 SGHTA and CDR2 FQGNSA. The CDR3 runs to 14 residues.

The rearrangement links TRBV5-6 to TRBJ2-5, with 12 bases fitting TRBD2. The CDR3 is 17 amino acids. The V gene end was trimmed by 4 bases and the J gene end by 5 bases; junction bases not matched to a gene: 12. CDR1 and CDR2 from the germline V gene are SGHDT and YYEEEE. The CDR3 loop is CASSRWTSGICAETQYF. In DNA form, the CDR3 reads TGTGCCAGCAGCAGATGGACTAGCGGGATCTGCGCGGAGACCCAGTACTTC.

This clonotype came up a few times. V usage is TRBV11-2 and J usage is TRBJ1-2, with 9 bases lining up with TRBD1. The CDR3 runs to 16 residues. V lost 5 bases to trimming and J lost 6 bases; unmatched junction nucleotides: 13. In germline, CDR1 is SGHAT, CDR2 FQNNGV. The CDR3 protein is CASSHRPGQGGDGYTF. The DNA for the CDR3 is TGTGCCAGCAGCCATCGTCCGGGACAGGGAGGAGATGGCTACACCTTC.

The chain carries TRBV9 and TRBJ2-7; TRBD1 aligns across 8 bases. V was clipped by 2 bases and J by 4 bases; unmatched bases: 5. Germline V gene sequence: CDR1 SGDLS, CDR2 YYNGEE. The length of the CDR3 is 14 residues. The CDR3 nucleotides are TGTGCCAGCAGCGTTAGTTGGACAGGGTACGAGCAGTACTTC. Amino acids: CASSVSWTGYEQYF.

The rearrangement joins TRBV18 to TRBJ2-5, with 10 bases lining up with TRBD2. The tail of the sequence fits TRBJ2-7 better, so the J call may be wrong. The CDR3 length is 17 residues. In germline, CDR1 is KGHSH, CDR2 LQKENI. This chain's CDR3 is CASSMQMASGSFHEQYF. The DNA of the CDR3 is TGTGCCAGCTCGATGCAGATGGCTAGCGGGAGCTTCCACGAGCAGTACTTC.

This chain links TRBV28 with TRBJ2-5; TRBD1 matches 10 bases. The DNA end is a closer match to TRBJ2-7, so the J assignment may be wrong. CDR1 is MDHEN and CDR2 is SYDVKM in the germline V gene. CDR3 length: 14 residues. As DNA, the CDR3 is TGTGCCAGCAGTCTAGGGACAGGGGTCCACGAGCAGTACTTC. Its translation: CASSLGTGVHEQYF.

The count of this clonotype is one. This rearrangement joins TRBV12-3 or TRBV12-4 to TRBJ2-3; possibly TRBD2 for D (5 bases). Trimming left V 8 bases short and J 1 base short, with 16 bases between. The CDR3 is made up of 15 amino acids. CDR3 protein: CASDMMGSRTDTQYF. The CDR3 DNA follows: TGTGCCAGCGATATGATGGGGAGCCGCACAGATACGCAGTATTTT.

The rearrangement joins TRBV7-6 to TRBJ2-7, with 8 bases fitting TRBD1. Germline V CDR1 and CDR2: SGHVS, FNYEAQ. The CDR3 runs to 16 residues. V trimming: 4 bases; J trimming: 1 base; junction bases outside the gene matches: 9. CDR3: CASSSIQGAYSYEQYF. For the CDR3, the DNA is TGTGCCAGCAGCTCGATTCAGGGGGCTTATTCCTACGAGCAGTACTTC.

V usage is TRBV29-1 and J usage is TRBJ1-2; 7 nucleotides align to TRBD1. CDR1 and CDR2 (germline): SQVTM, ANQGSEA. The CDR3 contains 11 residues. The V and J ends lost 5 bases and 8 bases, in that order; junction bases with no gene match: 5. CDR3: CSVQDRRGYTF. The CDR3, as DNA: TGCAGCGTTCAGGACAGGCGGGGCTACACCTTC.

The gene calls are TRBV6-5 and TRBJ2-1; either TRBD1 or TRBD2 may fit D (5 bases each). Germline lookup yields CDR1 MNHEY and CDR2 SVGAGI. There are 15 residues in the CDR3. V dropped 0 bases and J dropped 5 bases, with 11 bases sitting between them. CDR3 sequence reads: CASSYSRGLHNEQFF. The DNA for the CDR3 is TGTGCCAGCAGTTACTCGAGGGGTCTACACAATGAGCAGTTCTTC.

The chain combines TRBV5-1 with TRBJ2-1; D might be TRBD1 (6 bases). This CDR3 is 14 amino acids long. Germline assignment: CDR1 SGHRS and CDR2 YFSETQ. Trimming shortened V by 4 bases and J by 4 bases, and 12 bases separated the two germline ends. The CDR3 coding sequence is TGCGCCAGCAGCCACCCGGACAGATACAATGAGCAGTTCTTC. Protein product: CASSHPDRYNEQFF.

There are a few counts of this clonotype. The rearrangement links TRBV7-3 to TRBJ2-5, with D possibly being TRBD1 (6 bases). The V end was cut by 5 bases, the J end by 7 bases, with 17 bases between. The CDR3 sequence is 14 residues long. Germline CDR1 reads SGHTA; CDR2 reads FQGTGA. CDR3 amino acids: CASSLLSKGGTQYF. CDR3 in DNA: TGTGCCAGCAGCCTACTTAGCAAAGGGGGGACCCAGTACTTC.

This CDR3 reads CASSGTKALAGSYEQYF. The CDR3 coding sequence is TGCGCCAGCAGTGGGACAAAAGCTCTAGCGGGAAGTTACGAGCAGTACTTC. The V gene is TRBV10-2, the J gene TRBJ2-5, with 9 nucleotides matching TRBD2. Judging by the DNA end, TRBJ2-7 fits better; the J call may be wrong. The CDR3 spans 17 residues. Germline CDR1 WSHSY, CDR2 SAAADI.

On this clonotype itself: Germline is not matched at one junction end, which may reflect a read error. The genes are TRBV9 and TRBJ2-5; the D is unclear. Near its end, the DNA agrees better with TRBJ2-7, so the J call may be wrong. This CDR3 contains 15 residues. CDR1 is SGDLS and CDR2 is YYNGEE in the germline V gene. The CDR3 loop is CAGSIRLGDPYEQYF. CDR3 bases: TGTGCCGGCAGCATCCGCCTTGGGGATCCCTACGAGCAGTACTTC.

The chain couples TRBV27 to TRBJ2-7, with 9 bases matching TRBD1. The germline CDR1 and CDR2 sequences are MNHEY and SMNVEV (reference sequence). After removal of 2 bases from V and 3 bases from J, the junction contained 5 bases not matched to a gene. The CDR3 is 15 residues long. The CDR3, as DNA: TGTGCCAGCAGTTTAACTGGGACAGGGATCTACGAGCAGTACTTC. Translated: CASSLTGTGIYEQYF.

The rearrangement links TRBV3-1 to TRBJ2-7, with D maybe TRBD1 (6 bases). CDR1 is LGHDT and CDR2 is YNNKEL in the germline V gene (reference sequence). V lost 4 bases to trimming and J lost 6 bases, with 19 bases between them. This CDR3 is 15 amino acids long. CDR3 region: CASSLAWTDQVEQYF. In DNA form, the CDR3 reads TGTGCCAGCAGCCTGGCGTGGACAGATCAGGTCGAGCAGTACTTC.

This chain connects TRBV27 to TRBJ2-7, with a possible D match to TRBD2 (6 bases). Trimming shortened V by 1 base and J by 2 bases, and 12 bases separated the two germline ends. Germline values: CDR1 MNHEY, CDR2 SMNVEV (reference sequence). This CDR3 region has 15 residues. The CDR3 reads CASSLYGGSTYEQYF. DNA for the CDR3: TGTGCCAGCAGTTTATATGGGGGGTCCACCTACGAGCAGTACTTC.

Turning to this clonotype: Given a much more abundant clone one base away, this may be a read error. The rearrangement uses TRBV20-1 and TRBJ2-5; D gene ambiguous. Germline V gives CDR1 DFQATT, CDR2 SNEGSKA (reference sequence). This CDR3 has 11 amino acids. Trimming shortened V by 2 bases and J by 3 bases, and 4 bases separated the two germline ends. CDR3 region: CSARWEETQYF. CDR3 coding DNA: TGCAGTGCTAGATGGGAAGAGACCCAGTACTTC.

This chain connects TRBV5-1 to TRBJ2-5; tentatively, D is TRBD1 (6 bases). The V and J ends lost 5 bases and 7 bases respectively, with 12 bases between them. Germline CDR1 SGHRS, CDR2 YFSETQ. The CDR3 totals 12 residues. CDR3 protein: CASSSEGGTQYF. CDR3 DNA sequence: TGCGCCAGCAGTTCAGAAGGGGGGACCCAGTACTTC. Combining the CDR3 with reference TRBV5-1 and TRBJ2-5 gives the whole variable domain KAGVTQTPRYLIKTRGQQVTLSCSPISGHRSVSWYQQTPGQGLQFLFEYFSETQRNKGNFPGRFSGRQFSNSRSEMNVSTLELGDSALYLCASSSEGGTQYFGPGTRLLVL.

The chain couples TRBV12-3 or TRBV12-4 to TRBJ1-2; 11 bases line up with TRBD1. The CDR3 consists of 14 residues. The ends lost 5 bases at V and 4 bases at J; junction bases unmatched: 3. This CDR3 is CASSGTGGGYGYTF. DNA of the CDR3: TGTGCCAGCAGTGGGACAGGGGGTGGCTATGGCTACACCTTC.

As regards this clonotype: At one end, the junction sequence differs from germline, possibly due to a read error. As DNA, the CDR3 is TGTACCAGCAGTTTCGATGTGGGGGAGACGGGCTACGAGCAGTACTTC. Translation: CTSSFDVGETGYEQYF. The V and J genes are TRBV12-3 or TRBV12-4 and TRBJ2-7, with D perhaps TRBD1 or TRBD2 (5 bases each). This CDR3 region has 16 residues.